This TCR beta chain was captured in a study of blood T cell repertoires in COVID-19. Study information: From T cells, B-cell-depleted T cells, or PBMCs came the material, which was cDNA or gDNA.

V shed 5 bases and J 4 bases; nucleotides not matched to a gene: 9. The CDR3 has 15 residues. In germline, CDR1 is SGHNT, CDR2 YENEEA. Using immunoSEQ multiplex PCR, the repertoire was profiled, and TCRdb retains in-frame clones only, with some absent. Of roughly 90,000 clones listed, around 85% were seen once; the top ten hold roughly 15%. This clonotype was sampled from a woman aged 80 or over with active or convalescent COVID-19. The V gene is TRBV11-3, the J gene TRBJ2-3, with 7 bases aligning to TRBD2. The sample consisted of peripheral blood. DNA of the CDR3: TGTGCCAGCAGCCCTCGGGGTCGGGGGGCAGATACGCAGTATTTT. Protein sequence: CASSPRGRGADTQYF.